This record concerns one TCR beta chain sequence. This sample is part of a study of cytotoxic CD8 clonotypes in ibrutinib-treated CLL. Libraries were prepared by immunoSEQ multiplex PCR; TCRdb keeps only in-frame clonotypes and omits some of them. The repertoire holds more than 11,000 clones, roughly two thirds seen once, with about 5.7% in the top ten. The CDR3 sequence is 12 residues long. The V gene lost 0 bases and the J gene lost 14 bases, with 11 bases spanning the gap. The V gene's germline CDR1 is LNHNV and CDR2 YYDKDF (reference sequence). The sample was PBMCs, taken before ibrutinib treatment. V is TRBV15 and J is TRBJ2-4; D perhaps matches TRBD1 (5 bases). The sequence was obtained from a human donor with chronic lymphocytic leukemia. This chain's CDR3 is CATSRDQDTEYF. CDR3 sequence (DNA): TGTGCCACCAGCAGAGATCAGGACACGGAGTACTTC.